The clone carrying this T cell receptor (beta chain) was observed a few times. Its target is not known. TCRdb reprocessed the reads via MiXCR and lists one record per CDR3 protein. Seen here are 550,000 to 850,000 distinct CDR3 sequences, roughly a third observed once, and the top ten hold 15% to 20%. The data stem from a study of T cell repertoires in cytomegalovirus infection. Looking at the study overall: Based on public TCR beta signatures, there were indications of CMV infection and of a matching HLA type.

The ends lost 5 bases at V and 9 bases at J; junction bases unmatched: 12. The CDR3 runs 16 residues. Germline CDR1 SNHLY, CDR2 FYNNEI. The rearrangement joins TRBV2 to TRBJ1-6; 8 bases fit TRBD1. The clonotype comes from a human donor in good health (CMV status not recorded). Some clones in this sample may be carry-over from other donors' samples. Here the sequenced sample was cultured PBMCs, taken from culture after CMV antigen stimulation. CDR3 amino acids: CASSPEPGGAGSPLHF. Written as DNA, the CDR3 is TGTGCCAGCAGTCCCGAACCAGGGGGCGCCGGTTCACCCCTCCACTTT. The full variable domain, rest sourced from reference TRBV2 and TRBJ1-6, is EPEVTQTPSHQVTQMGQEVILRCVPISNHLYFYWYRQILGQKVEFLVSFYNNEISEKSEIFDDQFSVERPDGSNFTLKIRSTKLEDSAMYFCASSPEPGGAGSPLHFGNGTRLTVT.